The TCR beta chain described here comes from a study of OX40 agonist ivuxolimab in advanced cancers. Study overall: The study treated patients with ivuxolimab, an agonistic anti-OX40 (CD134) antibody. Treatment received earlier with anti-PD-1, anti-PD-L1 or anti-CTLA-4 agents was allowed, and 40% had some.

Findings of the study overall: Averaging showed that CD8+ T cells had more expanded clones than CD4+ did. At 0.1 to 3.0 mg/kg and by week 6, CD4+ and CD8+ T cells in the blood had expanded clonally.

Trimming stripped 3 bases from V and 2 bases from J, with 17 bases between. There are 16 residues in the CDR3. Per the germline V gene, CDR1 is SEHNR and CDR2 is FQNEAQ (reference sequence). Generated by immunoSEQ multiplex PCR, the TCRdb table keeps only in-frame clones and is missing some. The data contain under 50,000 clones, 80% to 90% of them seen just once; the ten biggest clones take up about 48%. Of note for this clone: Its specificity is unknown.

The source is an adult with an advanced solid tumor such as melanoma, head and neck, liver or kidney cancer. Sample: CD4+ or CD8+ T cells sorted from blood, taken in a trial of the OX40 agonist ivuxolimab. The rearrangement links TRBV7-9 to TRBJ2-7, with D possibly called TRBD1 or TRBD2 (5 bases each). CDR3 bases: TGTGCCAGCAGCTTCCCGTACTCCCAGGGAGCCTACGAGCAGTACTTC. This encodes CASSFPYSQGAYEQYF.